This T cell receptor (beta chain) was documented in a study of CD8+ T cells in alopecia areata. In the study overall: Treated patients received oral tofacitinib, 5 to 10 mg twice daily. The duration of tofacitinib was 6 to 18 months, with 6 months off drug afterward.

Germline V gene sequence: CDR1 GTSNPN, CDR2 SVGIG (reference sequence). The CDR3 is 12 amino acids. V was pared by 3 bases and J by 16 bases, with 12 bases of the junction left unmatched. About this clone itself: Antigen unknown.

Study-level results: Clarity of TCR sharing across patients fell short of that in mice, possibly HLA-related. Clonality exceeded that of normal scalp in lesional scalp, most notably in alopecia totalis/universalis.

TCR sequencing used cDNA made by reverse transcription of extracted RNA. Sequenced by immunoSEQ multiplex PCR; TCRdb stores in-frame clones only, minus some. The sample lists 160,000 or so clones, less than 80% occurring once. The J gene is TRBJ1-5, the V gene TRBV30, with TRBD1 matching 7 bases. The specimen was CD8+ T cells sorted from blood, collected at week 0. The TCR comes from a human donor with alopecia areata. The CDR3 DNA reads TGTGCCTGGAGCGGACCCGACAGGGTGGGTCATTTT. This translates into CAWSGPDRVGHF.